Listed below are T cell receptor beta chains from one sample, sequenced in a study of regulatory T cells in long-lasting Graves disease. TCRdb passed the multiplex PCR reads through MiXCR, listing each CDR3 protein once. This sample yields about 290,000 distinct CDR3 sequences, of which around a fifth are seen a single time; more than 55% belongs to the top ten. The input for sequencing was peripheral blood mononuclear cells (PBMCs), taken when the disease was refractory, from a patient treated with antithyroid drugs. Receptors were obtained from a female donor with Graves disease. The CDR3 runs from the conserved cysteine through the conserved F or W. The D gene is left open where the match is weak. Size tells how often a clone was seen (once, few, many) or the class of an expanded clone, and some rows leave it out.

CDR3aa	CDR3nt	len	v_gene	d_gene	abundance	j_gene
CASSLRSNTGELFF	TGCGCCAGCAGCTTGCGGAGTAACACCGGGGAGCTGTTTTTT	14	TRBV5-1	.	.	TRBJ2-2
CASSGVHTEAFF	TGTGCCAGCAGCGGCGTTCACACTGAAGCTTTCTTT	12	TRBV7-9	.	few	TRBJ1-1
CSVGRDRTYNEQFF	TGCAGCGTTGGGCGGGACAGAACCTACAATGAGCAGTTCTTC	14	TRBV29-1	.	.	TRBJ2-1
CASSNDPGQGIHEQYF	TGTGCCAGTAGTAACGATCCGGGACAGGGTATTCACGAGCAGTACTTC	16	TRBV19	TRBD1	.	TRBJ2-7
CASSSTEPVWTEAFF	TGTGCCAGCAGTTCGACTGAACCTGTGTGGACTGAAGCTTTCTTT	15	TRBV27	.	many	TRBJ1-1
CSARSRAGRTQYF	TGCAGTGCTAGGAGCAGGGCAGGGCGGACCCAGTACTTC	13	TRBV20-1	.	many	TRBJ2-5
CASSPRRASYEQYF	TGTGCCAGCAGTCCGCGCCGCGCTTCCTACGAGCAGTACTTC	14	TRBV28	.	many	TRBJ2-7
CASSLDYQETQYF	TGTGCCAGCAGCCTAGACTACCAAGAGACCCAGTACTTC	13	TRBV7-9	.	many	TRBJ2-5
CASSLAGRADGYTF	TGTGCCAGCAGCCTGGCAGGGCGGGCCGATGGCTACACCTTC	14	TRBV7-2	.	many	TRBJ1-2
CASSYMGAGGSTDTQYF	TGTGCCAGCAGTTACATGGGTGCGGGAGGAAGCACAGATACGCAGTATTTT	17	TRBV6-2/TRBV6-3	TRBD2	once	TRBJ2-3
CADTGRGRLYEQYF	TGTGCCGACACTGGAAGGGGAAGGCTCTACGAGCAGTACTTC	14	TRBV7-2	.	.	TRBJ2-7
CASSDGGGRNQPQHF	TGTGCCAGCAGTGATGGAGGGGGCCGTAATCAGCCCCAGCATTTT	15	TRBV2	TRBD1	many	TRBJ1-5
CASMTAPSYEQYF	TGTGCCAGCATGACAGCACCCTCCTACGAGCAGTACTTC	13	TRBV28	.	many	TRBJ2-7
CASSWRQGYSNQPQHF	TGTGCCAGCAGTTGGAGACAGGGTTATAGCAATCAGCCCCAGCATTTT	16	TRBV28	TRBD1	few	TRBJ1-5
CASSQGTRDYEQHF	TGCGCCAGCAGCCAAGGGACTAGGGACTACGAGCAGCACTTC	14	TRBV4-3	TRBD2	.	TRBJ2-7
CATTSAANTGELFF	TGTGCGACCACTAGCGCCGCGAACACCGGGGAGCTGTTTTTT	14	TRBV15	TRBD2	few	TRBJ2-2
CASSLGAGANYGYTF	TGTGCCAGCAGCTTGGGTGCAGGAGCTAACTATGGCTACACCTTC	15	TRBV5-6	.	.	TRBJ1-2
CASGAGGGQETQYF	TGTGCCAGCGGAGCAGGAGGCGGCCAAGAGACCCAGTACTTC	14	TRBV28	.	many	TRBJ2-5
CASSMRGGTNTGELFF	TGTGCCAGTAGTATGCGAGGCGGGACTAACACCGGGGAGCTGTTTTTT	16	TRBV19	.	.	TRBJ2-2
CASLKGGSYEQYF	TGTGCCAGCCTCAAGGGAGGAAGCTACGAGCAGTACTTC	13	TRBV5-6	.	few	TRBJ2-7
CASSSGGGSNQPQHF	TGTGCCAGCTCCTCAGGAGGGGGTAGCAATCAGCCCCAGCATTTT	15	TRBV18	.	.	TRBJ1-5
CASSQGPSGSSYEQYF	TGCGCCAGCAGCCAAGGGCCTAGCGGGAGCTCCTACGAGCAGTACTTC	16	TRBV4-3	TRBD2	few	TRBJ2-7
CSARATNSNQPQHF	TGCAGTGCTAGAGCCACCAATAGCAATCAGCCCCAGCATTTT	14	TRBV20-1	.	many	TRBJ1-5
CSVDMEGGTQYF	TGCAGCGTTGATATGGAGGGCGGGACCCAGTACTTC	12	TRBV29-1	.	.	TRBJ2-5
CASSQEKGVGTEAFF	TGCGCCAGCAGCCAAGAAAAGGGGGTAGGGACTGAAGCTTTCTTT	15	TRBV4-3	.	few	TRBJ1-1
CASSHGGLVRISAYNEQFF	TGTGCCAGCAGCCACGGGGGCCTAGTAAGGATCTCAGCCTACAATGAGCAGTTCTTC	19	TRBV6-2/TRBV6-3	.	.	TRBJ2-1
CASSYSIGGSPPEVQFF	TGTGCCAGCAGTTACTCGATCGGCGGGAGTCCTCCCGAGGTGCAGTTCTTC	17	TRBV6-2/TRBV6-3	TRBD2	few	TRBJ2-1
CASRPGAGGVGPPSNGYTF	TGTGCCAGCAGGCCCGGCGCAGGGGGCGTGGGCCCCCCGTCTAATGGCTACACCTTC	19	TRBV6-2/TRBV6-3	TRBD1	many	TRBJ1-2
CASSQDQATYGYTF	TGCGCCAGCAGCCAAGATCAGGCTACCTATGGCTACACCTTC	14	TRBV4-3	.	.	TRBJ1-2
CASSTSGTGISEQYF	TGTGCCAGCAGCACTTCCGGGACAGGGATTAGCGAGCAGTACTTC	15	TRBV11-2	TRBD1	.	TRBJ2-7
CASRDDRKNIQYF	TGTGCCAGCAGGGACGACAGAAAAAACATTCAGTACTTC	13	TRBV28	.	many	TRBJ2-4
CASSFRGLDTGELFF	TGTGCCAGCAGCTTCAGAGGCCTCGACACCGGGGAGCTGTTTTTT	15	TRBV11-2	.	few	TRBJ2-2
CASSLGQARHYNEQFF	TGTGCCAGCAGCTTAGGGCAGGCTAGACATTACAATGAGCAGTTCTTC	16	TRBV7-2	.	.	TRBJ2-1
CASSLFPGDAGFF	TGTGCCAGCAGTCTATTTCCAGGGGACGCGGGTTTCTTT	13	TRBV27	.	few	TRBJ1-1
CASSAPLGTGSQPQHF	TGTGCCAGCAGTGCGCCCCTCGGGACAGGGAGTCAGCCCCAGCATTTT	16	TRBV28	TRBD1	few	TRBJ1-5
CASSYPGRNTEAFF	TGTGCCAGCAGTTACCCTGGACGGAACACTGAAGCTTTCTTT	14	TRBV6-5	.	many	TRBJ1-1
CASSGDNRGQGEKLFF	TGTGCCAGCAGTGGGGACAACAGGGGGCAGGGTGAAAAACTGTTTTTT	16	TRBV25-1	TRBD1	many	TRBJ1-4
CASSYLNSYEQYF	TGTGCCAGCAGTTACTTAAACTCCTACGAGCAGTACTTC	13	TRBV6-5	.	.	TRBJ2-7
CSGTGLDTEAFF	TGCAGCGGAACAGGTTTAGACACTGAAGCTTTCTTT	12	TRBV29-1	.	.	TRBJ1-1
CASSWDLAGELFF	TGCGCCAGCAGCTGGGACCTCGCCGGGGAGCTGTTTTTT	13	TRBV5-1	.	many	TRBJ2-2
CAWGKGTKIHQPQHF	TGTGCCTGGGGAAAGGGGACAAAAATTCATCAGCCCCAGCATTTT	15	TRBV30	.	.	TRBJ1-5
CASSIRTVSSNQPQHF	TGTGCCAGTAGTATTCGGACAGTCTCAAGCAATCAGCCCCAGCATTTT	16	TRBV19	.	few	TRBJ1-5
CASSYFGGQGDSPLHF	TGTGCCAGCAGTTACTTTGGGGGACAGGGGGATTCACCCCTCCACTTT	16	TRBV6-2/TRBV6-3	TRBD1	many	TRBJ1-6
CASTGLNTGELFF	TGTGCCAGCACCGGATTGAACACCGGGGAGCTGTTTTTT	13	TRBV6-2/TRBV6-3	.	.	TRBJ2-2
CASSRPTGLETEAFF	TGTGCCAGCAGTAGACCGACAGGGTTGGAAACTGAAGCTTTCTTT	15	TRBV2	TRBD1	.	TRBJ1-1
CASGPVPRVGYTF	TGTGCTAGTGGACCCGTGCCCAGGGTTGGCTACACCTTC	13	TRBV12-5	.	few	TRBJ1-2
CASRDTGPDYGYTF	TGTGCCAGCAGGGATACAGGGCCCGACTATGGCTACACCTTC	14	TRBV6-1	.	few	TRBJ1-2
CSVEVRQGDEKLFF	TGCAGCGTTGAAGTTCGCCAGGGTGACGAAAAACTGTTTTTT	14	TRBV29-1	.	many	TRBJ1-4
CASSRQSGELFF	TGTGCCAGTAGTAGGCAGTCCGGGGAGCTGTTTTTT	12	TRBV19	.	.	TRBJ2-2
CASSARGGQGDEQYF	TGTGCCAGCAGCGCTAGGGGAGGACAGGGAGACGAGCAGTACTTC	15	TRBV7-8	TRBD1	.	TRBJ2-7
CASSLGLAGGVSYEQYF	TGTGCCAGCAGTTTGGGACTAGCGGGAGGTGTATCCTACGAGCAGTACTTC	17	TRBV12-3/TRBV12-4	TRBD2	many	TRBJ2-7